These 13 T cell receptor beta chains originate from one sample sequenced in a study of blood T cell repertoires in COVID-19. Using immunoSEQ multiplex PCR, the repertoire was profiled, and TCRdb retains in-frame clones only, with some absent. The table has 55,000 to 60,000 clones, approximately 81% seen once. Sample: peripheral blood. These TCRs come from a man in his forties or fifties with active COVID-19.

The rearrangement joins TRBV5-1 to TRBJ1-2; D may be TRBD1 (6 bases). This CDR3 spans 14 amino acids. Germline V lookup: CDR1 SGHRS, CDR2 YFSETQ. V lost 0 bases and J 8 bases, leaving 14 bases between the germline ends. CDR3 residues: CASSLARGQGGYTF. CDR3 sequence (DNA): TGCGCCAGCAGCTTGGCCCGGGGCCAGGGGGGCTACACCTTC.

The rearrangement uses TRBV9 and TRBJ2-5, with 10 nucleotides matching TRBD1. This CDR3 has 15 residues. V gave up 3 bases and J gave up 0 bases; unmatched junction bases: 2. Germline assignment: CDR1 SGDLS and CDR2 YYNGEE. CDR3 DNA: TGTGCCAGCAGCGCGGGACAGGGGAACCAAGAGACCCAGTACTTC. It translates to CASSAGQGNQETQYF.

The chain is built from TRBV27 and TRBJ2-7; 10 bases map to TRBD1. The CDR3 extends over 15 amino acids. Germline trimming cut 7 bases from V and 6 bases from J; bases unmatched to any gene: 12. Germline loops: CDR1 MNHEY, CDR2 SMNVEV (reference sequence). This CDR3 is CASTSAGTGVPEQYF. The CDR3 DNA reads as TGTGCCAGCACTTCGGCCGGGACAGGGGTCCCCGAGCAGTACTTC.

CDR3 protein: CAWSVFRAGELFF. The CDR3 region has the DNA TGTGCCTGGAGTGTGTTTCGGGCCGGGGAGCTGTTTTTT. The V call is TRBV30, the J call TRBJ2-2; no firm D call. CDR3 length: 13 residues. Germline assignment: CDR1 GTSNPN and CDR2 SVGIG (reference sequence). The V end lost 0 bases, the J end lost 6 bases, and 8 bases lay between the germline ends.

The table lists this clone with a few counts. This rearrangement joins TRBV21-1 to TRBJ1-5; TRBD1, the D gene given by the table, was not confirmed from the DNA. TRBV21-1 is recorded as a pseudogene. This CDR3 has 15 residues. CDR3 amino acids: CASSKGTGLNQPQHF. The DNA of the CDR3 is TGTGCCAGCAGCAAAGGGACAGGGCTCAATCAGCCCCAGCATTTT.

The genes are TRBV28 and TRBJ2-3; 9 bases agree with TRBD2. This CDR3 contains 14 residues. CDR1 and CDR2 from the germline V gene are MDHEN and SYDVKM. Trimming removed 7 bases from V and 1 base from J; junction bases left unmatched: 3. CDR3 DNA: TGTGCCAGCAACCCTAGCGGGGGCACAGATACGCAGTATTTT. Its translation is CASNPSGGTDTQYF.

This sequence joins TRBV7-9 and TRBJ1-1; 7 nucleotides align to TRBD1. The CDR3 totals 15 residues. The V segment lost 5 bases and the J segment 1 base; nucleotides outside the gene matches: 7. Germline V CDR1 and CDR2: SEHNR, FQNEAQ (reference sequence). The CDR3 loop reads CASSPSGQTNTEAFF. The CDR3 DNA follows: TGTGCCAGCAGCCCGTCGGGACAGACGAACACTGAAGCTTTCTTT.

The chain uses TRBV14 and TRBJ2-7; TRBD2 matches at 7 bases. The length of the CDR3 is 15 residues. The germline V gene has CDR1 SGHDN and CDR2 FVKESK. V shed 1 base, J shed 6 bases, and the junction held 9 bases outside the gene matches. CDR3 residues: CASSQGQGGVGEQYF. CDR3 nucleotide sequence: TGTGCCAGCAGCCAAGGCCAGGGAGGGGTTGGCGAGCAGTACTTC.

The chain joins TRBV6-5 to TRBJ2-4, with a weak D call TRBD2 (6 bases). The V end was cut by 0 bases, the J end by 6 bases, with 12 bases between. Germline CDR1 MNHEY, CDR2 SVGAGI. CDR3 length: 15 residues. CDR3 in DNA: TGTGCCAGCAGTTACTCGGAGGGGCAGATAAACATTCAGTACTTC. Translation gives CASSYSEGQINIQYF.

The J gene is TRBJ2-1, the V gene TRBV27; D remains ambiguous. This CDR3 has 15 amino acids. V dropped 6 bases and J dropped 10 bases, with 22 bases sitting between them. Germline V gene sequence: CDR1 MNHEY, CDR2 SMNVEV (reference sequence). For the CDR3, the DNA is TGTGCCAGCAGCCCTGCATCGGGTAGAGGAGAAGAGCAGTTCTTC. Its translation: CASSPASGRGEEQFF.

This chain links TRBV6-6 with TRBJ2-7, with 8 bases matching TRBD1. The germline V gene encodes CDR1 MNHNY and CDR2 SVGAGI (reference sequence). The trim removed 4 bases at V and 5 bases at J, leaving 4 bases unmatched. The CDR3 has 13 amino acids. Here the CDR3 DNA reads TGTGCCAGCAGTTTCGACAGGGGTAACGAGCAGTACTTC. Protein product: CASSFDRGNEQYF.

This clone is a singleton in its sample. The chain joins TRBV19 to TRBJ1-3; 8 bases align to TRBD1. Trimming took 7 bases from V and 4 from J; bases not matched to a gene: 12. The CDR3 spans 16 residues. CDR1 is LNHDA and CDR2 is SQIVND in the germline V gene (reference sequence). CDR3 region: CASKSSGTGEGNTIYF. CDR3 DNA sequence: TGTGCCAGTAAATCCTCTGGGACAGGAGAAGGAAACACCATATATTTT. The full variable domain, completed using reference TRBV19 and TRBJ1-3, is DGGITQSPKYLFRKEGQNVTLSCEQNLNHDAMYWYRQDPGQGLRLIYYSQIVNDFQKGDIAEGYSVSREKKESFPLTVTSAQKNPTAFYLCASKSSGTGEGNTIYFGEGSWLTVV.

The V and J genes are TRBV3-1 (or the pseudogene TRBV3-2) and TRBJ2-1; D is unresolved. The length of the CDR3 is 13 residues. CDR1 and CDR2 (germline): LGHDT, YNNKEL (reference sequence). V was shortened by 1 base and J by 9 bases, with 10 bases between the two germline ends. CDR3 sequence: CASSQVIAGEQFF. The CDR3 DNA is TGTGCCAGCAGCCAAGTAATCGCAGGTGAGCAGTTCTTC.